The 31 T cell receptor beta chains given below trace back to one sample, sequenced in a study of T cell changes during pregnancy in multiple sclerosis. Repertoires were generated with immunoSEQ multiplex PCR, while TCRdb's copy carries only in-frame clones and drops some. The table shows 55,000 to 85,000 clones, with more than 80% occurring only once. This specimen consisted of peripheral blood, obtained in the third trimester of pregnancy. These receptors originate from a female donor with multiple sclerosis, enrolled in a pregnancy study.

The DNA of the CDR3 is TGCGCCAGCAGCTTGGCCGACAGAGGAGATGAGCAGTTCTTC. It translates to CASSLADRGDEQFF. The rearrangement links TRBV5-1 to TRBJ2-1; possible D gene TRBD1, 5 bases. Trimming took 0 bases from V and 8 from J, leaving 12 bases between them. The germline CDR1 and CDR2 sequences are SGHRS and YFSETQ. This CDR3 spans 14 amino acids.

The chain combines TRBV29-1 with TRBJ2-3, with a possible D match to TRBD1 (6 bases). CDR1 and CDR2 from the germline V gene are SQVTM and ANQGSEA. V was shortened by 7 bases and J by 4 bases, with 9 bases between the two germline ends. CDR3 length equals 11 residues. Here the CDR3 DNA reads TGCAGCGGGACAGCCTCAGATACGCAGTATTTT. Its translation is CSGTASDTQYF.

The J gene is TRBJ2-5, the V gene TRBV2; 12 bases agree with TRBD2. The V and J ends lost 6 bases and 3 bases, in that order; junction bases with no gene match: 11. CDR1 is SNHLY and CDR2 is FYNNEI in the germline V gene. CDR3 length equals 17 residues. This CDR3 is CASRKGLAGSEEETQYF. The CDR3 nucleotides are TGTGCCAGCAGGAAGGGACTAGCGGGTTCGGAGGAAGAGACCCAGTACTTC.

This chain links TRBV13 with TRBJ1-4; TRBD1 matches at 8 bases. This CDR3 has 15 residues. CDR1 PRHDT and CDR2 FYEKMQ come from the germline V gene (reference sequence). V was pared by 5 bases and J by 7 bases, with 9 bases of the junction left unmatched. The CDR3 sequence is CASSPMTGVVEKLFF. The DNA for the CDR3 is TGTGCCAGCAGCCCCATGACAGGGGTGGTTGAAAAACTGTTTTTT.

This chain links TRBV11-2 with TRBJ1-1, with 7 positions matching TRBD1. Germline V gives CDR1 SGHAT, CDR2 FQNNGV. The V and J ends lost 5 bases and 3 bases, in that order; junction bases with no gene match: 9. The CDR3 runs 15 residues. CDR3 sequence reads: CASSRDRERYTEAFF. CDR3 bases: TGTGCCAGCAGCCGCGACAGGGAACGGTACACTGAAGCTTTCTTT.

The rearrangement joins TRBV19 to TRBJ1-4; 7 nucleotides agree with TRBD1. The ends lost 11 bases at V and 3 bases at J; junction bases unmatched: 9. Germline-derived CDR1 and CDR2 are LNHDA and SQIVND (reference sequence). The CDR3 contains 14 residues. The DNA of the CDR3 is TGTGCCTGTCGAGAGGGGGCGGCTAATGAAAAACTGTTTTTT. Its protein product is CACREGAANEKLFF.

The chain couples TRBV7-2 to TRBJ2-3, with 8 bases fitting TRBD2. With V trimmed by 5 bases and J by 3 bases, 7 bases remained unmatched. The germline gives CDR1 SGHTA, CDR2 FQGNSA. This CDR3 spans 15 amino acids. The CDR3 bases are TGTGCCAGCAGCCCGCCGACTAGCGAAACAGATACGCAGTATTTT. This sequence encodes CASSPPTSETDTQYF. The full variable domain, with the rest looked up from reference TRBV7-2 and TRBJ2-3, is GAGVSQSPSNKVTEKGKDVELRCDPISGHTALYWYRQSLGQGLEFLIYFQGNSAPDKSGLPSDRFSAERTGGSVSTLTIQRTQQEDSAVYLCASSPPTSETDTQYFGPGTRLTVL.

The rearrangement joins TRBV27 to TRBJ2-3; 7 bases are a match to TRBD2. The junction had 2 bases not matched to a gene; V was cut back by 2 bases and J by 3 bases. The CDR3 is made up of 14 amino acids. From germline, CDR1 is MNHEY and CDR2 SMNVEV (reference sequence). CDR3 DNA sequence: TGTGCCAGCAGTTTAAGCGGGGTAACAGATACGCAGTATTTT. It codes for CASSLSGVTDTQYF.

The J gene is TRBJ1-2, the V gene TRBV6-5; D call uncertain. The CDR3 is made up of 14 amino acids. V shed 5 bases and J shed 7 bases, with 17 bases lying between them. Germline V CDR1 and CDR2: MNHEY, SVGAGI. The CDR3, as DNA: TGTGCCAGCAGTCCGGTACTCCGCTTCGGTGGCTACACCTTC. Protein sequence: CASSPVLRFGGYTF.

The CDR3 reads CASSLLSPGPGNTIYF. The CDR3 region has the DNA TGTGCCAGCAGCTTACTGAGCCCAGGGCCTGGAAACACCATATATTTT. V and J are TRBV7-2 and TRBJ1-3, with a tentative D call TRBD1 (5 bases). The CDR3 is made up of 16 amino acids. CDR1 and CDR2 (germline): SGHTA, FQGNSA. V shed 2 bases and J shed 2 bases, with 13 bases lying between them.

V gene TRBV28 combines with J gene TRBJ1-2; TRBD1 agrees at 10 bases. Trimming took 7 bases from V and 8 from J; bases not matched to a gene: 10. Germline-derived CDR1 and CDR2 are MDHEN and SYDVKM. CDR3 length: 14 amino acids. This CDR3 is CASTLIPTGGGYTF. CDR3 in DNA: TGTGCCAGCACCCTCATCCCGACAGGGGGCGGCTACACCTTC.

The chain employs TRBV11-2 and TRBJ2-5; 11 bases agree with TRBD2. From germline, CDR1 is SGHAT and CDR2 FQNNGV. The J segment lost 5 bases and the V segment lost 3 bases, leaving 14 bases of the junction unmatched. This CDR3 contains 18 residues. The CDR3 reads CASSFPPSGRWGAETQYF. The CDR3 DNA reads TGTGCCAGCAGCTTCCCTCCTAGCGGGAGGTGGGGTGCGGAGACCCAGTACTTC.

The chain carries TRBV19 and TRBJ2-1; 8 bases are shared with TRBD2. CDR1 and CDR2 (germline): LNHDA, SQIVND (reference sequence). The V segment lost 1 base and the J segment 12 bases; nucleotides outside the gene matches: 2. The CDR3 contains 12 residues. The CDR3 DNA sequence: TGTGCCAGTAGTATAGGGACTAGCTGGCAGTTCTTC. It yields the protein CASSIGTSWQFF.

For the CDR3, the DNA is TGTGCCAGCAGCCCTGATAGCCCCCTCCCGGGCACTGAAGCTTTCTTT. It specifies CASSPDSPLPGTEAFF. The V call is TRBV5-4, the J call TRBJ1-1; D remains unclear. The CDR3 sequence is 16 residues long. Trimming took 4 bases from V and 4 from J, leaving 20 bases between them. The germline CDR1 and CDR2 sequences are SGHNT and YYREEE (reference sequence).

This chain links TRBV6-5 with TRBJ2-3, with 9 positions matching TRBD2. The CDR3 has 13 amino acids. Germline-derived CDR1 and CDR2 are MNHEY and SVGAGI. With 9 bases clipped from V and 2 bases from J, the junction kept 3 bases outside the gene matches. The CDR3: CARTSGDTDTQYF. CDR3 DNA: TGTGCCAGGACTAGCGGAGACACAGATACGCAGTATTTT.

CDR3 sequence (DNA): TGTGCCAGCAGCGCCGAAAACAGGGGACAAGAGACCCAGTACTTC. It codes for CASSAENRGQETQYF. The rearrangement joins TRBV9 to TRBJ2-5; 7 positions agree with TRBD1. The length of the CDR3 is 15 residues. Germline V lookup: CDR1 SGDLS, CDR2 YYNGEE. J was trimmed by 2 bases and V by 3 bases; bases with no gene match: 7.

The rearrangement uses TRBV7-9 and TRBJ1-5; possibly TRBD1 for D (6 bases). Germline V lookup: CDR1 SEHNR, CDR2 FQNEAQ (reference sequence). CDR3 length equals 12 residues. Trimming took 7 bases from V and 9 from J, leaving 13 bases between them. The CDR3 DNA reads TGTGCCAGCAACGAAGAAGGGGGGCCCCAGCATTTT. This gives the protein CASNEEGGPQHF.

This sequence joins TRBV4-2 and TRBJ2-5, with 11 bases matching TRBD2. Germline trimming cut 1 base from V and 4 bases from J; bases unmatched to any gene: 8. The CDR3 runs to 17 residues. Germline CDR1 LGHNA, CDR2 YNFKEQ. The DNA for the CDR3 is TGTGCCAGCAGCCAAGGGATTGGAGGACTAGCGGGAGAGACCCAGTACTTC. It encodes CASSQGIGGLAGETQYF.

This clone was seen just once. V and J are TRBV5-5 and TRBJ2-7, with 11 bases identical to TRBD1. Losses at the gene ends were 7 bases for V and 3 bases for J; bases not matched to a gene: 6. Germline CDR1 and CDR2: SGHKS and YYEKEE (reference sequence). The length of the CDR3 is 14 residues. The chain's CDR3 is CASGEGQGGYEQYF. In DNA form, the CDR3 reads TGTGCCAGCGGGGAGGGACAGGGGGGCTACGAGCAGTACTTC.

The rearrangement links TRBV5-1 to TRBJ2-5; TRBD2 agrees at 11 bases. After removal of 1 base from V and 5 bases from J, the junction contained 10 bases not matched to a gene. Germline CDR1 is SGHRS and CDR2 is YFSETQ. The CDR3 sequence is 17 residues long. CDR3 nucleotides: TGCGCCAGCAGCTTGTCGTTAGCGGGAGGGTTCGGGGAGACCCAGTACTTC. Residues: CASSLSLAGGFGETQYF.

The chain combines TRBV19 with TRBJ2-6; tentative D call: TRBD1 (5 bases). V dropped 11 bases and J dropped 0 bases, with 17 bases sitting between them. The germline V gene has CDR1 LNHDA and CDR2 SQIVND (reference sequence). The CDR3 runs 16 residues. The CDR3 is CAATTGPSSGANVLTF. CDR3 DNA: TGTGCCGCTACTACAGGCCCGAGCTCTGGGGCCAACGTCCTGACTTTC.

V gene TRBV7-6 combines with J gene TRBJ1-4; 8 bases align to TRBD1. The V gene end was trimmed by 5 bases and the J gene end by 6 bases; junction bases not matched to a gene: 8. Germline V gene lookup returns CDR1 SGHVS and CDR2 FNYEAQ. The CDR3 totals 15 residues. CDR3 sequence (DNA): TGTGCCAGCAGCGCCGGGACAGGATGGGATGAAAAACTGTTTTTT. Translated, it gives CASSAGTGWDEKLFF.

This chain uses TRBV9 with TRBJ2-3, with a weak D call TRBD2 (7 bases). Germline lookup yields CDR1 SGDLS and CDR2 YYNGEE. The CDR3 runs to 15 residues. Trimming took 5 bases from V and 2 from J, leaving 15 bases between them. The CDR3 sequence: CASRGRGGFTDTQYF. The CDR3 DNA reads as TGTGCCAGCAGGGGTAGGGGGGGCTTCACAGATACGCAGTATTTT.

The V call is TRBV7-9, the J call TRBJ2-7; 8 bases map to TRBD1. The J segment lost 7 bases and the V segment lost 3 bases, leaving 2 bases of the junction unmatched. This CDR3 comprises 12 residues. Per germline, CDR1 SEHNR and CDR2 FQNEAQ (reference sequence). CDR3: CASSLDREEQYF. CDR3 in DNA: TGTGCCAGCAGCTTGGACAGGGAAGAGCAGTACTTC.

The chain joins TRBV28 to TRBJ2-3; 16 bases match TRBD2. There are 17 residues in the CDR3. Germline CDR1 reads MDHEN; CDR2 reads SYDVKM. After removal of 6 bases from V and 5 bases from J, the junction contained 8 bases not matched to a gene. CDR3 bases: TGTGCCAGCAGACCGGGACTAGCGGGAGGGCCGGGAGATACGCAGTATTTT. Translation: CASRPGLAGGPGDTQYF.

The chain uses TRBV11-2 and TRBJ1-4; 8 bases line up with TRBD1. Looked up from germline, CDR1 is SGHAT and CDR2 is FQNNGV. There are 14 residues in the CDR3. Trimming cost V 3 bases and J 8 bases; bases outside gene matches: 5. As DNA, the CDR3 is TGTGCCAGCAGCTTTACAGGGGGGAGGGAAAAACTGTTTTTT. It is translated as CASSFTGGREKLFF.

This chain links TRBV5-1 with TRBJ1-1, with D tentatively TRBD1 (5 bases). The CDR3 sequence is 13 residues long. The germline V gene has CDR1 SGHRS and CDR2 YFSETQ. Trimming cost V 3 bases and J 6 bases, with 12 bases left between them. CDR3 sequence: CASSSGGRPEAFF. In nucleotides, the CDR3 is TGCGCCAGCAGCTCCGGGGGGAGGCCTGAAGCTTTCTTT.

This clone was seen once. The rearrangement links TRBV7-9 to TRBJ2-5; D is possibly TRBD1 (6 bases). Trimming took 5 bases from V and 4 from J, leaving 8 bases between them. Per germline, CDR1 SEHNR and CDR2 FQNEAQ (reference sequence). The CDR3 covers 12 residues. CDR3 in DNA: TGTGCCAGCAGCCCAGGGGTAGAGACCCAGTACTTC. Its translation is CASSPGVETQYF.

This chain connects TRBV4-3 to TRBJ1-1; D is unclear. CDR1 LGHNA and CDR2 YSLEER come from the germline V gene. The ends were cut back, 0 bases at V and 11 bases at J, with 13 bases in the middle. The CDR3 has 13 amino acids. In DNA form, the CDR3 reads TGCGCCAGCAGCCAAGAAAGTTGGGCCGTTGCTTTCTTT. This translates into CASSQESWAVAFF.

V gene TRBV2 combines with J gene TRBJ2-7; D is perhaps TRBD2 (5 bases). This CDR3 is built from 13 residues. Trimming pared 6 bases from V and 2 bases from J, leaving 11 bases between. CDR1 is SNHLY and CDR2 is FYNNEI in the germline V gene. The CDR3 spells CASRWSGTYEQYF. CDR3 bases: TGTGCCAGCAGATGGAGCGGCACCTACGAGCAGTACTTC.

There are a few counts of this clone. The chain has TRBV7-7 and TRBJ2-7, with TRBD2 matching over 9 bases. This CDR3 comprises 15 residues. CDR1 and CDR2 (germline): SSHAT, FNYEAQ (reference sequence). V lost 3 bases and J lost 1; bases outside the gene matches: 4. CDR3 in amino acids: CASSLGSGSSYEQYF. CDR3 in DNA: TGTGCCAGCAGCTTGGGTAGCGGGAGTTCCTACGAGCAGTACTTC.